Described below is a single T cell receptor (beta chain) sequence and its context. Its matching antigen is unknown. The PCR ran on 60 Vbeta and 13 Jbeta primers. Some clones are missing from TCRdb's copy, which holds only in-frame ones; the method was immunoSEQ multiplex PCR. Of about 220,000 clones in the sample, 75% to 80% were seen once. This sample is part of a study of cytomegalovirus exposure and HLA in healthy donors. General observations from the study: Association with HLA alleles at 0.05 false discovery rate was found for 16,951 TCR beta sequences in a later analysis. Excluded were some V segments that proved indistinguishable, including TRBV6-2 and TRBV6-3. TCR sequences were mostly rare, though some public TCRs occurred in many donors.

Germline CDR1 is MNHNY and CDR2 is SVGAGI (reference sequence). This CDR3 region has 11 residues. V dropped 7 bases and J dropped 3 bases, with 4 bases sitting between them. Source material: PBMCs. The receptor comes from a male donor in good health and CMV-seronegative. The rearrangement uses TRBV6-6 and TRBJ1-3; unclear D gene. This CDR3 is CASIFGNTIYF. For the CDR3, the DNA is TGTGCCAGCATCTTTGGAAACACCATATATTTT.